This T cell receptor beta chain came from a study of CD8 T cells in ankylosing spondylitis. Overall study findings and caveats: Characteristic, it appeared, of ankylosing spondylitis blood was a TCR beta motif of fewer than 10 highly homologous variants.

This clonotype occurred many times. What it recognizes is unknown. Each TCR beta library was made by quantitative 5'-RACE that incorporated molecular barcodes. TCRdb re-analysed the 5' RACE reads in MiXCR, keeping a single row per CDR3 protein. The table shows some 200,000 distinct CDR3 sequences, with roughly 24% occurring only once. Source material: blood, either unsorted or a sorted T cell fraction (not recorded which). The TCR originated in a male donor with ankylosing spondylitis or in good health (not recorded which).

DNA of the CDR3: TGTGCCAGCAGCTCCCGACAGGGGCATAAGGGAGGCTACACCTTC. Protein sequence: CASSSRQGHKGGYTF. The rearrangement joins TRBV7-2 to TRBJ1-2; 8 nucleotides align to TRBD1. Germline V gene data show CDR1 as SGHTA and CDR2 as FQGNSA. The CDR3 sequence is 15 residues long. The V and J ends lost 4 bases and 8 bases, in that order; junction bases with no gene match: 12. Complete variable domain (other parts from reference TRBV7-2 and TRBJ1-2): GAGVSQSPSNKVTEKGKDVELRCDPISGHTALYWYRQSLGQGLEFLIYFQGNSAPDKSGLPSDRFSAERTGGSVSTLTIQRTQQEDSAVYLCASSSRQGHKGGYTFGSGTRLTVV.